Listed below are T cell receptor beta chains from one sample, sequenced in a study of technical replicates of blood from several donors. Produced via immunoSEQ multiplex PCR; TCRdb's table is partial and in-frame only. The top ten clones hold about an eighth of a sample with just over 15,000 clones, 80% to 85% of them seen once. Sequences were obtained from PBMCs. These receptors were taken from a human donor in good health. CDR3s include the opening cysteine and the closing phenylalanine or tryptophan. The order of the fields is clone size, J gene, D gene, V gene, CDR3 protein, CDR3 DNA. The D gene is left open where the match is weak. A row's size may be missing; if present it is once, few, many or a size class.

.	TRBJ2-1	TRBD2	TRBV28	CASTLGTSGYNEQFF	TGTGCCAGCACCCTAGGGACTAGCGGTTACAATGAGCAGTTCTTC
.	TRBJ2-5	TRBD1	TRBV9	CASSVDEGARPQYF	TGTGCCAGCAGCGTAGACGAGGGGGCGCGACCCCAGTACTTC
.	TRBJ2-1	TRBD2	TRBV7-3	CASSPAAGGPRNEQFF	TGTGCCAGCAGCCCTGCAGCGGGAGGGCCGAGGAATGAGCAGTTCTTC
.	TRBJ1-2	.	TRBV6-5	CASSYARDMNYGYTF	TGTGCCAGCAGTTACGCGAGGGACATGAACTATGGCTACACCTTC
.	TRBJ1-4	TRBD1	TRBV27	CASTHYGTVFEKLFF	TGTGCCAGCACACACTACGGGACAGTGTTTGAAAAACTGTTTTTT
.	TRBJ2-3	.	TRBV13	CASSNPGLSTDTQYF	TGTGCCAGCAGCAATCCGGGACTTAGCACAGATACGCAGTATTTT
.	TRBJ2-1	.	TRBV5-6	CASSLSRGLTYNEQFF	TGTGCCAGCAGCTTGTCCAGGGGCCTTACCTACAATGAGCAGTTCTTC
.	TRBJ2-3	.	TRBV6-1	CASSAGIADTQYF	TGTGCCAGCAGCGCAGGGATCGCAGATACGCAGTATTTT
.	TRBJ2-7	TRBD2	TRBV10-1	CASSESASGAYEQYF	TGCGCCAGCAGTGAGTCCGCTAGCGGGGCCTACGAGCAGTACTTC
few	TRBJ1-1	.	TRBV2	CASSDQGNTEAFF	TGTGCCAGCAGTGATCAGGGGAACACTGAAGCTTTCTTT
once	TRBJ1-5	TRBD1	TRBV5-6	CASSLGQGVWNQPQHF	TGTGCCAGCAGCTTGGGACAGGGGGTGTGGAATCAGCCCCAGCATTTT
.	TRBJ2-1	.	TRBV6-5	CASMGRYNEQFF	TGTGCCAGCATGGGCAGATACAATGAGCAGTTCTTC
once	TRBJ1-4	.	TRBV28	CASSLFGGRGEKLFF	TGTGCCAGCAGTTTATTTGGGGGGAGGGGTGAAAAACTGTTTTTT
.	TRBJ2-2	.	TRBV6-5	CASSYSIRETAGELFF	TGTGCCAGCAGTTACTCGATACGGGAGACAGCCGGGGAGCTGTTTTTT
.	TRBJ2-1	TRBD2	TRBV7-2	CASSLDGAGGIEQFF	TGTGCCAGCAGCTTGGATGGGGCGGGAGGGATTGAGCAGTTCTTC
.	TRBJ2-7	.	TRBV5-1	CASGRGSYEQYF	TGCGCTTCGGGGCGGGGTTCCTACGAGCAGTACTTC
.	TRBJ2-1	TRBD2	TRBV5-4	CASKEEAGGSSEQFF	TGTGCCAGCAAGGAAGAAGCGGGAGGGTCGAGTGAGCAGTTCTTC
.	TRBJ1-2	.	TRBV28	CASNPGGGGYGYTF	TGTGCCAGCAACCCAGGTGGGGGAGGTTATGGCTACACCTTC
.	TRBJ2-7	TRBD2	TRBV4-1	CASSQIDFGLADSYEQYF	TGCGCCAGCAGCCAAATTGACTTTGGACTAGCGGACTCCTACGAGCAGTACTTC
.	TRBJ1-5	TRBD1	TRBV6-5	CASSRTGQGNQPQHF	TGTGCCAGCAGCAGGACAGGGCAAGGCAATCAGCCCCAGCATTTT
.	TRBJ2-7	TRBD2	TRBV5-1	CASSLATGGGLPSYEQYF	TGCGCCAGCAGCTTGGCCACTGGGGGGGGACTTCCATCCTACGAGCAGTACTTC
once	TRBJ1-2	.	TRBV9	CASSVEVDLNYGYTF	TGTGCCAGCAGCGTAGAGGTGGACTTAAACTATGGCTACACCTTC
few	TRBJ1-1	TRBD1	TRBV19	CASIRTGGNTEAFF	TGTGCCAGTATACGGACAGGGGGGAACACTGAAGCTTTCTTT
once	TRBJ2-7	TRBD2	TRBV6-1	CASSATSDGGDEQYF	TGTGCCAGCAGTGCCACCTCTGACGGGGGGGACGAGCAGTACTTC
.	TRBJ1-1	.	TRBV5-1	CASSLQGRGMNTEAFF	TGCGCCAGCAGCTTACAGGGAAGGGGGATGAACACTGAAGCTTTCTTT
.	TRBJ1-2	TRBD1	TRBV19	CASSPRRDRGFGYTF	TGTGCCAGTAGTCCACGACGGGACAGGGGATTTGGCTACACCTTC
.	TRBJ2-7	.	TRBV6-5	CASSYIGGSEQYF	TGTGCCAGCAGTTACATCGGGGGTTCCGAGCAGTACTTC
.	TRBJ2-5	.	TRBV28	CASSLEGEETQYF	TGTGCCAGCAGTTTAGAGGGGGAGGAGACCCAGTACTTC
.	TRBJ2-2	TRBD2	TRBV9	CASSPPGLGGRELFF	TGTGCCAGCAGCCCCCCGGGACTAGGGGGAAGGGAGCTGTTTTTT
.	TRBJ2-4	TRBD2	TRBV6-5	CASRETSGRNIQYF	TGTGCCAGCAGAGAGACTAGCGGGAGAAACATTCAGTACTTC
few	TRBJ2-1	.	TRBV18	CASSPPERNEQFF	TGTGCCAGCTCACCACCGGAGCGCAATGAGCAGTTCTTC
.	TRBJ2-7	TRBD2	TRBV5-1	CASSLGPSGIYEQYF	TGCGCCAGCAGCTTGGGTCCTAGCGGGATCTACGAGCAGTACTTC
.	TRBJ1-4	.	TRBV6-1	CASITVDRKLFF	TGTGCCAGCATCACAGTGGATCGAAAACTGTTTTTT
.	TRBJ2-7	.	TRBV18	CASSTGNSYEQYF	TGTGCCAGCTCAACAGGGAACTCCTACGAGCAGTACTTC
.	TRBJ2-7	TRBD2	TRBV27	CASSLMGGTSVYEQYF	TGTGCCAGCAGTTTAATGGGGGGGACTAGTGTTTACGAGCAGTACTTC
.	TRBJ1-1	TRBD1	TRBV2	CASSTQGDTEAFF	TGTGCCAGCAGCACCCAGGGGGACACTGAAGCTTTCTTT
few	TRBJ1-1	TRBD1	TRBV5-1	CASSLTGTANTEAFF	TGCGCCAGCAGCTTAACCGGGACAGCGAACACTGAAGCTTTCTTT
once	TRBJ2-1	.	TRBV27	CASSLRDWSNEQFF	TGTGCCAGCAGTTTGAGAGACTGGAGCAATGAGCAGTTCTTC
.	TRBJ2-7	TRBD2	TRBV5-1	CASSLGLAAHEQYF	TGCGCCAGCAGCTTGGGCCTAGCGGCCCACGAGCAGTACTTC
.	TRBJ1-5	.	TRBV27	CASSLRYTTGHSNQPQHF	TGTGCCAGCAGTTTACGATACACCACTGGGCATAGCAATCAGCCCCAGCATTTT
.	TRBJ2-1	TRBD2	TRBV7-8	CASSLESGGLNEQFF	TGTGCCAGCAGCTTAGAATCGGGAGGGCTCAATGAGCAGTTCTTC
.	TRBJ1-2	.	TRBV10-3	CAISESMTGTVQGYTF	TGTGCCATCAGTGAGTCGATGACAGGAACCGTACAAGGCTACACCTTC
.	TRBJ2-7	.	TRBV29-1	CSVLTGSLYEQYF	TGCAGCGTTCTCACAGGGTCTTTATACGAGCAGTACTTC
.	TRBJ2-7	.	TRBV6-5	CASSYSVLDSSYEQYF	TGTGCCAGCAGTTACTCGGTTCTGGACTCATCCTACGAGCAGTACTTC
.	TRBJ2-7	.	TRBV29-1	CSVKEAREWYEQYF	TGCAGCGTTAAAGAGGCCCGGGAATGGTACGAGCAGTACTTC
few	TRBJ2-3	.	TRBV25-1	CASSEGGSETDTQYF	TGTGCCAGCAGTGAAGGCGGGTCGGAGACAGATACGCAGTATTTT
.	TRBJ2-3	TRBD2	TRBV30	CAWSTKGLAVSDTQYF	TGTGCCTGGAGTACTAAAGGACTAGCGGTTTCAGATACGCAGTATTTT
.	TRBJ2-1	.	TRBV11-2	CASSLDPFPNEQFF	TGTGCCAGCAGCTTAGATCCCTTTCCGAATGAGCAGTTCTTC
.	TRBJ2-1	TRBD2	TRBV10-1	CASSEAGAGNEQFF	TGCGCCAGCAGTGAGGCGGGAGCAGGGAATGAGCAGTTCTTC